Sequencing of this T cell receptor (beta chain) was carried out in a study of graft-versus-host responses after intestinal transplantation (dated by TCRdb to the early 2020s). In the study overall: The transplants that recipients received were multivisceral, liver-intestinal, or isolated intestinal. A cohort of about two dozen intestinal transplant recipients, including one retransplant, was enrolled, and a few patients lacking pretransplant specimens were excluded. Rather than being sequenced by the commercial service, samples from a few later patients were sequenced in-house on an Illumina MiSeq and processed with MiXCR. Donor T cell macrochimerism was defined as a peak of at least 4% donor T cells among recipient peripheral blood mononuclear cells. Alloreactive clones were identified by sequencing pre-transplant mixed lymphocyte reaction products and comparing these products with unstimulated pre-transplant donor and recipient T cells. Anti-thymocyte globulin induction was given to all recipients, followed by maintenance tacrolimus and steroids for 2 to 3 years. Graft-versus-host and host-versus-graft alloreactive T cell clones were tracked in the graft, circulation and bone marrow after intestinal transplantation using bulk TCR-beta CDR3 sequencing. What the research found in general, with its limitations: Patients with donor T cell macrochimerism had high GvH to HvG T cell clonal ratios in their allografts. GvH clones were detected in recipient bone marrow, and some of these GvH clones were observed earlier in ileal mucosa or blood, consistent with an intestinal mucosal origin. The conclusions were limited by the relatively low number and heterogeneity of the intestinal transplant patients. Early after transplant, declines in HvG clones were associated with peak levels of circulating GvH clones.

V ends up 4 bases short and J 2 bases short, with an unmatched junction base count of 3. The CDR3 has 14 amino acids, counting the end cysteine and phenylalanine. Only the CDR3 part of the read is kept: 42 bases, read in frame from the first base. As encoded in the germline V gene, CDR1 is SNHLY while CDR2 is FYNNEI. Receptors were amplified or captured by the immunoSEQ multiplex PCR assay. In most patients, genomic DNA was isolated using the Qiagen DNeasy Blood and Tissue Kit and sent frozen to Adaptive Biotechnologies for TCR sequencing. High-throughput TCR-beta CDR3 sequencing of genomic DNA from most patients was performed by Adaptive Biotechnologies. The paper's processing steps were these. Adaptive's ImmunoSEQ software was the source of the TCR sequencing data for roughly 19 patients, while a few other patients were processed with MiXCR and VDJtools. To correct CD4 versus CD8 sorting errors, sequences present in both subsets at a frequency ratio below 5:1 were removed. CDR3 nucleotide sequences shared between donor and recipient were removed because the origin of such sequences could not be assigned. To be classed as alloreactive, a clone needed at least 2-fold expansion over unstimulated cells and a minimum CFSE-low frequency of 0.002% (template counts) or 0.001% (read counts). A clone was considered mappable if detected in the sequenced pre-transplant spleen, lymph node, or MLR CFSE-low populations of the donor or recipient. The cumulative frequency of alloreactive clones was calculated as a percentage of all sequences, weighted by copy number. TCRdb obtained this table from immuneACCESS and retained in-frame rearrangements with V and J assigned. These tables miss some clones; where compared with another copy, unresolved V genes account for less than half of the shortfall, and the remainder is unexplained. The V and J calls and the clone size are those of that table, but D and trimming were determined from the DNA. The table for this sample lists about 120,000 clones; approximately 95% of them were counted only once. 3.3% of the sample is taken by the ten largest.

The time point tag for this specimen amounts to: cells obtained before transplantation from donor or recipient. CD3+CD4+ and CD3+CD8+ populations were FACS-sorted from unstimulated pre-transplant donor and recipient cells taken from spleen or lymph nodes. In regard to this clone: Its target antigen remains unknown. Base qualities are not recorded, but no much larger clone differs from it by a single base.

This sample comprised unstimulated CD8+ T cells sorted from spleen or lymph node cells, obtained before intestinal transplant. The receptor comes from a human donor who received an intestinal transplant. The chain is made from TRBV2 and TRBJ2-7; a stretch of 9 junction bases matches TRBD2. The CDR3 reads CASSGAGGPYEQYF. The DNA sequence is given as TGTGCCAGCAGTGGAGCGGGAGGACCCTACGAGCAGTACTTC.